This entry describes one T cell receptor beta chain. Germline CDR1 and CDR2: SGHRS and YFSETQ. This CDR3 comprises 16 residues. V shed 6 bases, J shed 6 bases, and the junction held 12 bases outside the gene matches. This entry is derived from a study of blood T cell repertoires in COVID-19. Turning to the study itself: Samples came from the United States, Italy and Spain, spanning acute and convalescent COVID-19. Sample material is recorded as cDNA or gDNA derived from T cells, B-cell-depleted T cells, or PBMCs.

In the study's own analysis: Amplification with reference gene primers provided the estimates of nucleated cell counts. Here immunoSEQ multiplex PCR was the method, and the copy in TCRdb shows in-frame clones only, minus some. V, J and clone size are those of that table, while D and trimming were read from the DNA. The table includes some 100,000 clones, roughly 87% detected once. The chain carries TRBV5-1 and TRBJ2-1; 10 nucleotides line up with TRBD1. The receptor's source is a woman older than 75 with active COVID-19. Sample: peripheral blood. The CDR3 DNA reads TGCGCCAGCACCTCAACCCCCGGGACAGGGGTCAATGAGCAGTTCTTC. Translating it yields CASTSTPGTGVNEQFF.